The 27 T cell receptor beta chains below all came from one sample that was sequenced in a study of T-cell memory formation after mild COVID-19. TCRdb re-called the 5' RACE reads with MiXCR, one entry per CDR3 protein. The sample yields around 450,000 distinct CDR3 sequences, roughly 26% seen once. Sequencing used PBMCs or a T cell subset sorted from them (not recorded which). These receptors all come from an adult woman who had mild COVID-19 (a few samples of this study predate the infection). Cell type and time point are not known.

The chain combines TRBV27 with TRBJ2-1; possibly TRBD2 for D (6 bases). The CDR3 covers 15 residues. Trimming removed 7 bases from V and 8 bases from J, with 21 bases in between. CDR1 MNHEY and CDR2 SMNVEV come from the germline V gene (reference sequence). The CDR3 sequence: CASTGTGGRVYEQFF. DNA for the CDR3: TGTGCCAGCACCGGGACCGGGGGAAGGGTCTATGAGCAGTTCTTC.

The CDR3 region is CASSQGGLATNEQFF. The CDR3 nucleotides are TGTGCCAGCAGCCAAGGGGGACTAGCGACCAATGAGCAGTTCTTC. The chain combines TRBV14 with TRBJ2-1; 10 nucleotides match TRBD2. This CDR3 comprises 15 residues. J was trimmed by 6 bases and V by 1 base; bases with no gene match: 3. Germline assignment: CDR1 SGHDN and CDR2 FVKESK.

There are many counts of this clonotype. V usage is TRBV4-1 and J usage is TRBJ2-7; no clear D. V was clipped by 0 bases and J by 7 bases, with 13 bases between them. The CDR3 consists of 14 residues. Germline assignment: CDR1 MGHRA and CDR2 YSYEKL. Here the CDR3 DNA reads TGCGCCAGCAGCCAAGAAGTAGGGCCCCGAGAGCAGTACTTC. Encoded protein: CASSQEVGPREQYF.

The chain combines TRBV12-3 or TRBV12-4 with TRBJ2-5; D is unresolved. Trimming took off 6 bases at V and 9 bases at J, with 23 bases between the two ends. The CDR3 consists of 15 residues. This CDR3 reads CASSGPAVGGSSQYF. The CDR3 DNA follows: TGTGCCAGCAGCGGTCCGGCAGTAGGTGGATCGTCCCAGTACTTC.

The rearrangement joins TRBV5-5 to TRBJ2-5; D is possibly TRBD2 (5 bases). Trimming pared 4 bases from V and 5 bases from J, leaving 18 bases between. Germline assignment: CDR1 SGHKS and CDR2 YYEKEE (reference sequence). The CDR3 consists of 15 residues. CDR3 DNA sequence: TGTGCCAGCAGCGTGGGTCGGCGGGTGGGGGAGACCCAGTACTTC. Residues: CASSVGRRVGETQYF.

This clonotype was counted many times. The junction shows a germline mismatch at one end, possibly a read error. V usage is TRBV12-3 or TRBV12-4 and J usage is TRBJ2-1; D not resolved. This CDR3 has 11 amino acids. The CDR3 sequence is CASSLGNEQFF. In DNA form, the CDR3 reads TGTGCCAGCAGCTTAGGAAATGAGCAGTTCTTC.

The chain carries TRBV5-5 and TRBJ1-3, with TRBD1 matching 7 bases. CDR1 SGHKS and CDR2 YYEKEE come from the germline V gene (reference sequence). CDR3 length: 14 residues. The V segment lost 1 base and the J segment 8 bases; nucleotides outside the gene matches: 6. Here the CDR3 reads CASSLLLQGDTIYF. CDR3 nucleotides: TGTGCCAGCAGCTTGCTTCTCCAGGGGGACACCATATATTTT.

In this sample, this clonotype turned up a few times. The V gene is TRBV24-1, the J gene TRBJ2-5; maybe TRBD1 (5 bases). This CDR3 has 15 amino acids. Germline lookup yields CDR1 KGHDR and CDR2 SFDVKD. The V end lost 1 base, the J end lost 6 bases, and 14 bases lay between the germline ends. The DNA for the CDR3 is TGTGCCACCAGTGATTTTGGCCAGGGTGGTAAGACCCAGTACTTC. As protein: CATSDFGQGGKTQYF.

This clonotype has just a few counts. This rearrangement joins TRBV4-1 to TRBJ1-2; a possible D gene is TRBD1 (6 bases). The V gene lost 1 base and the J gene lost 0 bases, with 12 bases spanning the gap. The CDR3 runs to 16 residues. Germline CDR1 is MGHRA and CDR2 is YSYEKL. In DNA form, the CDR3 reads TGCGCCAGCAGCCAAGCCCCCAGGGGTCCTAACTATGGCTACACCTTC. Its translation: CASSQAPRGPNYGYTF.

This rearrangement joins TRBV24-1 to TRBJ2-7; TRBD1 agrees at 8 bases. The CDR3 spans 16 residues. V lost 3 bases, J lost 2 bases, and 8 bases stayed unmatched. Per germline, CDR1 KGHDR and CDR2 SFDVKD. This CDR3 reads CATSDPDRGDPYEQYF. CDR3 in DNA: TGTGCCACCAGTGATCCCGACAGGGGCGATCCCTACGAGCAGTACTTC.

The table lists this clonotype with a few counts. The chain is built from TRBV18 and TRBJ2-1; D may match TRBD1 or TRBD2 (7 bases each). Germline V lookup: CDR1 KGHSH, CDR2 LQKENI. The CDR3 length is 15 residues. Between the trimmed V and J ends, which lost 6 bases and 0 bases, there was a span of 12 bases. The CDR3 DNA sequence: TGTGCCAGCTCCCCCAGGGGGGGCTCCTACAATGAGCAGTTCTTC. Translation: CASSPRGGSYNEQFF.

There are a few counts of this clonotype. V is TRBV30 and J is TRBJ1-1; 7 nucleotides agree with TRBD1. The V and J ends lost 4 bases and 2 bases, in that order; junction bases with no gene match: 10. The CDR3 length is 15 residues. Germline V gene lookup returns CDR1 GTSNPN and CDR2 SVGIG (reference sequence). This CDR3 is CAWMLGQPGNTEAFF. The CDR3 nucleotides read TGTGCCTGGATGTTGGGACAGCCAGGTAACACTGAAGCTTTCTTT.

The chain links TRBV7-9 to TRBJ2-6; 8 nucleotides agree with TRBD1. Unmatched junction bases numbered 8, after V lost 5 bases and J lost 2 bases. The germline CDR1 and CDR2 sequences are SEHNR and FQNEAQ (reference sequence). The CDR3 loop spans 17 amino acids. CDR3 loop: CASSPNRGTTGANVLTF. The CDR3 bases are TGTGCCAGCAGCCCGAACAGGGGGACGACTGGGGCCAACGTCCTGACTTTC.

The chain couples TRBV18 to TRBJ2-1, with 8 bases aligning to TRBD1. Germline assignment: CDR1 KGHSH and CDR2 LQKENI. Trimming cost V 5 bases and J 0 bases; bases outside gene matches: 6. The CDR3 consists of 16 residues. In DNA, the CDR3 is TGTGCCAGCTCAGCGATCACAGGGGGCTCCTACAATGAGCAGTTCTTC. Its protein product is CASSAITGGSYNEQFF.

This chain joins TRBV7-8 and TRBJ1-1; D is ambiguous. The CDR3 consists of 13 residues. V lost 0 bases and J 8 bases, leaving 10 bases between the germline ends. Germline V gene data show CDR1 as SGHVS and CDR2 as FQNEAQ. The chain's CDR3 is CASSLARPAEAFF. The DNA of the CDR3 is TGTGCCAGCAGCTTAGCGCGTCCGGCAGAAGCTTTCTTT.

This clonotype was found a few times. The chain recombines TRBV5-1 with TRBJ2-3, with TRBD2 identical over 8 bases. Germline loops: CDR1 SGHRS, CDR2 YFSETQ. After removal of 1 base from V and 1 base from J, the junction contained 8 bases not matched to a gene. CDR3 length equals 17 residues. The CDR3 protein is CASSLRTSSPGTDTQYF. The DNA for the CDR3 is TGCGCCAGCAGCTTGCGGACTAGCTCACCCGGCACAGATACGCAGTATTTT.

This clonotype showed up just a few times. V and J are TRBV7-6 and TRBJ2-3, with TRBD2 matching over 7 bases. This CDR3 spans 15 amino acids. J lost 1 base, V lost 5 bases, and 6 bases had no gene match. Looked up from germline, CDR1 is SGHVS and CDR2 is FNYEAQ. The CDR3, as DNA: TGTGCCAGCAGCCACTCTAGCGGACGCACAGATACGCAGTATTTT. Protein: CASSHSSGRTDTQYF.

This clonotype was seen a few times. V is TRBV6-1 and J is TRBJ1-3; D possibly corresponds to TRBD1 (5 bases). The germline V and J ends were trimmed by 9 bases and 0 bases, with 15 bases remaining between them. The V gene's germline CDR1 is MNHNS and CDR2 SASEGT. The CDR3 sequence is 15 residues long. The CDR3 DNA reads TGTGCCAGTACTACCGGGACCAGCTCTGGAAACACCATATATTTT. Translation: CASTTGTSSGNTIYF.

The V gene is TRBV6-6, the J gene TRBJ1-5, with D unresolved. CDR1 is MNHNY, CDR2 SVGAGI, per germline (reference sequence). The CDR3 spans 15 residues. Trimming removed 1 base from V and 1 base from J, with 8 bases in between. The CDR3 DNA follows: TGTGCCAGCAGTTACTGGGAATTGAGCAATCAGCCCCAGCATTTT. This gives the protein CASSYWELSNQPQHF.

The CDR3 DNA follows: TGTGCCAGCACCATAAGGGCACTAGCGGGGGCTAGCTCCTACAATGAGCAGTTCTTC. Translated, it gives CASTIRALAGASSYNEQFF. This chain joins TRBV12-3 or TRBV12-4 and TRBJ2-1, with TRBD2 matching 11 bases. V was pared by 7 bases and J by 0 bases, with 14 bases of the junction left unmatched. The CDR3 runs 19 residues.

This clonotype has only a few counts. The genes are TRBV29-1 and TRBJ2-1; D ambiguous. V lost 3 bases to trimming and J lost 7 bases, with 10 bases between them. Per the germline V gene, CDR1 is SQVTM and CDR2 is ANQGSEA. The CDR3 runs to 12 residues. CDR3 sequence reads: CSVDLLSNEQFF. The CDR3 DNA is TGCAGCGTTGATTTGCTTTCGAATGAGCAGTTCTTC.

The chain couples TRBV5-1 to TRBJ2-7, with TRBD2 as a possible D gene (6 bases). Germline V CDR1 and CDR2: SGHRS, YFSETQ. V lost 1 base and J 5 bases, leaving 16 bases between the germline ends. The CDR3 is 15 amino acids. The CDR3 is CASSLRASEVDEQYF. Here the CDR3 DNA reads TGCGCCAGCAGCTTGAGGGCTAGCGAGGTCGACGAGCAGTACTTC.

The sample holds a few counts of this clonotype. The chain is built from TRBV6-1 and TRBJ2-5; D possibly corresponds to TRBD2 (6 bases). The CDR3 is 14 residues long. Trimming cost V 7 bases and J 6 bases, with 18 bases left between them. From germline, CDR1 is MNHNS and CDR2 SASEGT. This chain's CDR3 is CASNELLAAKTQYF. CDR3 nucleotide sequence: TGTGCCAGCAACGAATTACTAGCTGCGAAGACCCAGTACTTC.

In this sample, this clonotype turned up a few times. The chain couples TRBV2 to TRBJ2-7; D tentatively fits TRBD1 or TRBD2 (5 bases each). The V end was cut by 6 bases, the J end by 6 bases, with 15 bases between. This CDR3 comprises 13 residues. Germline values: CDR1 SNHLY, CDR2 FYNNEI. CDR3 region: CASREFSGTEQYF. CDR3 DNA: TGTGCCAGCAGGGAGTTTTCAGGGACCGAGCAGTACTTC. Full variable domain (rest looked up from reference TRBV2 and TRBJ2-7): EPEVTQTPSHQVTQMGQEVILRCVPISNHLYFYWYRQILGQKVEFLVSFYNNEISEKSEIFDDQFSVERPDGSNFTLKIRSTKLEDSAMYFCASREFSGTEQYFGPGTRLTVT.

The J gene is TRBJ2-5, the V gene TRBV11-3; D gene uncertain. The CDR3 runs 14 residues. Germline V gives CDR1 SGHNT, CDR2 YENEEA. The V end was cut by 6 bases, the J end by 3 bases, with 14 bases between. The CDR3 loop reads CASSVREPKETQYF. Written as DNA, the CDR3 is TGTGCCAGCAGTGTAAGGGAACCTAAAGAGACCCAGTACTTC. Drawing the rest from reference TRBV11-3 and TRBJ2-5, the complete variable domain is EAGVVQSPRYKIIEKKQPVAFWCNPISGHNTLYWYLQNLGQGPELLIRYENEEAVDDSQLPKDRFSAERLKGVDSTLKIQPAELGDSAVYLCASSVREPKETQYFGPGTRLLVL.

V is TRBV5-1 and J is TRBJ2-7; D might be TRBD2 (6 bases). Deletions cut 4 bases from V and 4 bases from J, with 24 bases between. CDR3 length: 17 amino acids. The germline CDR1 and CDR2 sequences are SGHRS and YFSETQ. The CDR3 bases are TGCGCCAGCAGCCCCGGAGGCGGGACCCCCTCGGGTTACGAGCAGTACTTC. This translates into CASSPGGGTPSGYEQYF.

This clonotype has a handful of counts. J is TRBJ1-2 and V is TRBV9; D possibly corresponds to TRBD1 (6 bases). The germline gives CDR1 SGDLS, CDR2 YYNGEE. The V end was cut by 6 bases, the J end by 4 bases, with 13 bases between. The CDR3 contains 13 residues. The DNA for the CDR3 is TGTGCCAGCACCTCCGGACAGCCCTATGGCTACACCTTC. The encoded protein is CASTSGQPYGYTF.